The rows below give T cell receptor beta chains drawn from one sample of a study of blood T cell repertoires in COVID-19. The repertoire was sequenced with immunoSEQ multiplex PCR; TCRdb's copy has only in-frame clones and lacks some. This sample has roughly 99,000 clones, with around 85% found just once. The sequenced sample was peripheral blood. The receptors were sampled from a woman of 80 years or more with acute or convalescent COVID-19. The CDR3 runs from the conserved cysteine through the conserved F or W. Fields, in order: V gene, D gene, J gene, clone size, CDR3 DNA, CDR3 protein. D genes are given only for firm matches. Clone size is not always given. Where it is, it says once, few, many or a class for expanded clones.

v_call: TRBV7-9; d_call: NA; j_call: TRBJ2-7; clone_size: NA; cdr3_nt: TGTGCCAGTGGACATACCACCTACGAGCAGTACTTC; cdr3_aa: CASGHTTYEQYF
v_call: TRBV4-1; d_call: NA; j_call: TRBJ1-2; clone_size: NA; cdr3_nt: TGCGCCAGCAGCCAAGATAACGGGTCCTATGGCTACACCTTC; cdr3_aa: CASSQDNGSYGYTF
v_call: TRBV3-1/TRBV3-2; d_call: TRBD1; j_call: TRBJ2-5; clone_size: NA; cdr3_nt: TGTGCCAGCAGCCAAAAACCCCCAATCCGGACAGGACGGATACAAGAGACCCAGTACTTC; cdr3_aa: CASSQKPPIRTGRIQETQYF
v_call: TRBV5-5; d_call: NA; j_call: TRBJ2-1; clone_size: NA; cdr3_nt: TGTGCCAGCAGCCGCAGGGGGGCCTCCTACAATGAGCAGTTCTTC; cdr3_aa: CASSRRGASYNEQFF
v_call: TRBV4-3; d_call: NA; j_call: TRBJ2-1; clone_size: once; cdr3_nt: TGCGCCAGCAGCCAAGGTCCAAGATCGCTGACAGTGCTAGCCTACAATGAGCAGTTCTTC; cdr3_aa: CASSQGPRSLTVLAYNEQFF
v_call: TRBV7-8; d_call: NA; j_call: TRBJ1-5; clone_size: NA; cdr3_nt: TGTGCCAGCAGCCCTAGAGTAGGCACTAGCAATCAGCCCCAGCATTTT; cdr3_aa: CASSPRVGTSNQPQHF
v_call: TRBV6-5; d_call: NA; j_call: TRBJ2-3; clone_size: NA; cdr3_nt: TGTGCCAGCTGGGGGTACGGGGGTCCAACAGATACGCAGTATTTT; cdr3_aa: CASWGYGGPTDTQYF
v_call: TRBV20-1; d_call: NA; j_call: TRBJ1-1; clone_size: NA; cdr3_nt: TGCAATGCAAACAGGGAGGCTTTCTTT; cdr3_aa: CNANREAFF
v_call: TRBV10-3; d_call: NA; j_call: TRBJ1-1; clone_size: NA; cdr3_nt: TGTGCCATCAGAAAGGACAGCTATGAAGCTTTCTTT; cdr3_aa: CAIRKDSYEAFF
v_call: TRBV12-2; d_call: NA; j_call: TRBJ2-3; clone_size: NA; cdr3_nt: TGTGCAAGTCGCTTCGACAACCCTAGCACAGATACGCAGTATTTT; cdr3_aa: CASRFDNPSTDTQYF
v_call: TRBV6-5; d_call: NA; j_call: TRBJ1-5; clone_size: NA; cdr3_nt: TGTGCCAGCAGCCCGACTCCTAACAATCAGCCCCAGCATTTT; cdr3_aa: CASSPTPNNQPQHF
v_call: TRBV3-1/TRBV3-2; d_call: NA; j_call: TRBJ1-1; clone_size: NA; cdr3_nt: TGTGCCAGCAGCCAAGAGTGGCGGGGCATGAACACTGAAGCTTTCTTT; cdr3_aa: CASSQEWRGMNTEAFF
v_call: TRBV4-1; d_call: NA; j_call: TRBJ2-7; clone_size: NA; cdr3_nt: TGCGCCAGCAGCCAAGAAGGGACTTCGCCCTACGAGCAGTACTTC; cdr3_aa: CASSQEGTSPYEQYF
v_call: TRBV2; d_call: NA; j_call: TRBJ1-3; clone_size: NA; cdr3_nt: TGTGCCAGCAGTGACCTGGACACCCGGGTATATTTT; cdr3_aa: CASSDLDTRVYF
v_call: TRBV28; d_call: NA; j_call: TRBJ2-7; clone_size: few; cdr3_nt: TGTGCCAGCAGGACAGGACAGCCCACCGGAGAGCAGTACTTC; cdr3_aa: CASRTGQPTGEQYF
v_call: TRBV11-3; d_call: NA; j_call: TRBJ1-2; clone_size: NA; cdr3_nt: TGTGCCAGCAGGGGGGGGGACTCGAACTATGGCTACACCTTC; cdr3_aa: CASRGGDSNYGYTF
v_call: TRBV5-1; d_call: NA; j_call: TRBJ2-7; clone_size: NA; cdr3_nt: TGCGCCAGCAGCATGTCAGGGAACTACGAGCAGTACTTC; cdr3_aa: CASSMSGNYEQYF
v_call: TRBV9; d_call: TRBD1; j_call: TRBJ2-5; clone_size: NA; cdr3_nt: TGTGCCAACCCCGGGGGACAGGGCAACCAAGAGACCCAGTACTTC; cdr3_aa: CANPGGQGNQETQYF
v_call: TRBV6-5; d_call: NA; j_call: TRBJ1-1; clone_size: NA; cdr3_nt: TGTGCCAGCAGAGGGAGAGGGAACACTGAAGCTTTCTTT; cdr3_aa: CASRGRGNTEAFF
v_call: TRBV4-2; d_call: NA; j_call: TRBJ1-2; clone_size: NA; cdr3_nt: TGTGCCAGCAGCCAAGTAGAGCCAGGGAATGGCTACACCTTC; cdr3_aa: CASSQVEPGNGYTF
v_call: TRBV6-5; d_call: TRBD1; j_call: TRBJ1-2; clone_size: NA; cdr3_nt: TGTGCCAGCAGAGGACAGGGAAGGAAGTATGGCTACACCTTC; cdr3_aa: CASRGQGRKYGYTF
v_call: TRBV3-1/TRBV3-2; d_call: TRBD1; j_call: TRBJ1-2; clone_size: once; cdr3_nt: TGTGCCAGCAGCCCTCGGGACAGGGGAGGTGGCTACACCTTC; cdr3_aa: CASSPRDRGGGYTF
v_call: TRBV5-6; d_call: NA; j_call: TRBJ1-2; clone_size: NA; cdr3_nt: TGTGCCAGCAGCTTGAGACAGGTTTTCTATGGCTACACCTTC; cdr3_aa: CASSLRQVFYGYTF
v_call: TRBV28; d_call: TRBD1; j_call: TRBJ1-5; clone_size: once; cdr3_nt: TGTGCCAGCACTCCGGGACAGGGGGCGACTAATCAGCCCCAGCATTTT; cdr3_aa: CASTPGQGATNQPQHF
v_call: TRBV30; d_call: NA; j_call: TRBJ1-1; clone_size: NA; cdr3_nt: TGTGCCTTTGGACAGTCCACTGAAGCTTTCTTT; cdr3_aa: CAFGQSTEAFF
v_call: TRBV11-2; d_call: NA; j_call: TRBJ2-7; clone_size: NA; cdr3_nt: TGTGCCAGCAGCTTAGGACACCAATACGAGCAGTACTTC; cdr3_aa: CASSLGHQYEQYF
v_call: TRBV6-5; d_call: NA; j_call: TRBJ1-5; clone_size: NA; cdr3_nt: TGTGCCAGCAGTTCTTACGGACACAATCAGCCCCAGCATTTT; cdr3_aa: CASSSYGHNQPQHF
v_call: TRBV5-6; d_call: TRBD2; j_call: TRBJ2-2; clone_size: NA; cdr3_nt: TGTGCCGCGGGTAGCGGGGGGGCCACCGGGGAGCTGTTTTTT; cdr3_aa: CAAGSGGATGELFF
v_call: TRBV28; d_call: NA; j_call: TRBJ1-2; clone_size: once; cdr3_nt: TGTGCCAGCAGTCTGGGACTGACAAACGGCTACACCTTC; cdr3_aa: CASSLGLTNGYTF
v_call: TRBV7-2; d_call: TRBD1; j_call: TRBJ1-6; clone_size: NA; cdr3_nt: TGTGCCAGCAGGCTGGGGACAGGGAATTCACCCCTCCACTTT; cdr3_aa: CASRLGTGNSPLHF
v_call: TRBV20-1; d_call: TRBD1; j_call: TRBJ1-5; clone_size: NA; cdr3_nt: TGCAGTGCTAGTCCCTCCGGGGACAGGGGACAGCCCCAGCATTTT; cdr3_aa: CSASPSGDRGQPQHF
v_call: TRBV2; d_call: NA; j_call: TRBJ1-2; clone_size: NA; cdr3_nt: TGTGCCAGCAGTCCATCCGCAGTCCCTTCTAACTATGGCTACACCTTC; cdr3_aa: CASSPSAVPSNYGYTF
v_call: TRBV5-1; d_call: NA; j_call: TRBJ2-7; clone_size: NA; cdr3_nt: TGCGCCAGCAGCTTGAGCAGGGGTGGCTACGAGCAGTACTTC; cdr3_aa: CASSLSRGGYEQYF
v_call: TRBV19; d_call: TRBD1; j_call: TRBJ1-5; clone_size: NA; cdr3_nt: TGTGCCAGTAGTACACAGGGGGGCAATCAGCCCCAGCATTTT; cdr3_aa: CASSTQGGNQPQHF
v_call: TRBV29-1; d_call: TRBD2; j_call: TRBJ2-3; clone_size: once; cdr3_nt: TGCAGCGTTACGGCCGGTAGCGGGACTACAGATACGCAGTATTTT; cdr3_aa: CSVTAGSGTTDTQYF
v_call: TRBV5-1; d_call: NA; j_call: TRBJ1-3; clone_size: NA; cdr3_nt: TGCGCCAGCAGCTGGGATGGACAGACAAGCTCTGGAAACACCATATATTTT; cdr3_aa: CASSWDGQTSSGNTIYF
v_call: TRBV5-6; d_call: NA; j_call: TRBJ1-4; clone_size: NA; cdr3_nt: TGTGCCAGCAGCTCGAGAACAGTTGTTAATGAAAAACTGTTTTTT; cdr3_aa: CASSSRTVVNEKLFF
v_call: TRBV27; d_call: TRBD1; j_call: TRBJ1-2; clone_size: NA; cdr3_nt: TGTGCCAGCAGTGGGTGGACAGGGAATGGCTACACCTTC; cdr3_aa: CASSGWTGNGYTF
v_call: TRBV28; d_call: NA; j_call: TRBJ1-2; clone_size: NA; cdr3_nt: TGTGCCAGCAGTTTAAGCAGGGGTAATGGAGACTATGGCTACACCTTC; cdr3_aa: CASSLSRGNGDYGYTF
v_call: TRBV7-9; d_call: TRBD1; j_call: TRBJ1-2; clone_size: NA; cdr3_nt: TGTGCCAGCAGCCCCACCTACCAGGGGGATTATGGCTACACCTTC; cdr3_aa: CASSPTYQGDYGYTF
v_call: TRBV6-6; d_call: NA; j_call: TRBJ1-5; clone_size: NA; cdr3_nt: TGTGCCAGCAGTTACTGGGGAGATGGCAATCAGCCCCAGCATTTT; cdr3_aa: CASSYWGDGNQPQHF
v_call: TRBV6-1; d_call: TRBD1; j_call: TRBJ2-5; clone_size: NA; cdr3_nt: TGTGCCAGCAGTGAAGATAGGTGGGACAGGGGAGGTGAGACCCAGTACTTC; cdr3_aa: CASSEDRWDRGGETQYF
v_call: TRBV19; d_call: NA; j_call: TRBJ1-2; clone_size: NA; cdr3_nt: TGTGCCAGTAGCAAGACGACAGTAGATGGCTACACCTTC; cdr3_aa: CASSKTTVDGYTF
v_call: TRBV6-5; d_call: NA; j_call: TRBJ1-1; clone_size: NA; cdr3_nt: TGTGCCAGCAGTTATGGGACAAAAGCTTTCTTT; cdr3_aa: CASSYGTKAFF
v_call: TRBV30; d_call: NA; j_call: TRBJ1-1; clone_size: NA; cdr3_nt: TGTGCCTGGAGTTGGAGGAACACTGAAGCTTTCTTT; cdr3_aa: CAWSWRNTEAFF
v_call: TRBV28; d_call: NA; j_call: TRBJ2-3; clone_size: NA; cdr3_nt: TGTGCCAGCAGCCTTGGGCTAGCAGACACAGATACGCAGTATTTT; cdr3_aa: CASSLGLADTDTQYF
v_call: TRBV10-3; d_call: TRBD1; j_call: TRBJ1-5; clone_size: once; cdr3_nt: TGTGCCATCAGTGATGGACAGGGGGCGATGAGCAATCAGCCCCAGCATTTT; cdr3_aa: CAISDGQGAMSNQPQHF